Detailed here is one T cell receptor beta chain. The data derive from a study of blood T cell repertoires in COVID-19. Looking at the study overall: COVID-19 samples collected from the United States, Italy and Spain covered acute and convalescent phases. PBMCs, B-cell-depleted T cells, or T cells provided the cDNA or gDNA that made up the material.

The trim removed 5 bases at V and 5 bases at J, leaving 4 bases unmatched. Germline CDR1 and CDR2: MNHEY and SMNVEV (reference sequence). This CDR3 comprises 13 residues. Patients at the Seattle site were enrolled during active infection and followed longitudinally. Profiling relied on immunoSEQ multiplex PCR, and the TCRdb table lists in-frame clones only, not all of them. The sample records around 430,000 clones, 88% being singletons. Input material: peripheral blood. The V gene is TRBV27, the J gene TRBJ2-5; 8 nucleotides match TRBD1. The sequence came from a woman aged 45 to 65 with COVID-19, enrolled during active disease. Here the CDR3 reads CASSPTGVETQYF. DNA for the CDR3: TGTGCCAGCAGTCCGACAGGGGTGGAGACCCAGTACTTC.